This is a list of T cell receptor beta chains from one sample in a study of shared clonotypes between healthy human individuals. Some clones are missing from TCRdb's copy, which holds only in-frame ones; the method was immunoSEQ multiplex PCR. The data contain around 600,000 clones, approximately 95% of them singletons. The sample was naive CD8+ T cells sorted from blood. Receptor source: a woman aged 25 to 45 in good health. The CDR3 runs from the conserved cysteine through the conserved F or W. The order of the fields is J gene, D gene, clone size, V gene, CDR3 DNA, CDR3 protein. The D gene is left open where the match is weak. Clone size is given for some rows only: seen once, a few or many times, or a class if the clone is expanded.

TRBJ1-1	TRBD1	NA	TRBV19	TGTGCCACCCACAGGGGGTATACTGAAGCTTTCTTT	CATHRGYTEAFF
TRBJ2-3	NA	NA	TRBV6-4	TGTGCCAGCAGTGACAGTGCAGCTTCCCCAGATACGCAGTATTTT	CASSDSAASPDTQYF
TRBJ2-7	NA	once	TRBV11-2	TGTGCCAGCAGTCCTACAAGCTACGAGCAGTACTTC	CASSPTSYEQYF
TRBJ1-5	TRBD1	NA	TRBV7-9	TGTGCCAGCAGCTCAGGGGGCCAGGGTCAGCCCCAGCATTTT	CASSSGGQGQPQHF
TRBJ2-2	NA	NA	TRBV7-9	TGTGCCAGCCGAGGCGAAGCCACCGGGGAGCTGTTTTTT	CASRGEATGELFF
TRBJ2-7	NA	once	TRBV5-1	TGCGCCAGCAGCTTCGGAGGGACCTACGAGCAGTACTTC	CASSFGGTYEQYF
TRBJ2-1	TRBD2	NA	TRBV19	TGTGCCGTGTCTGAGGAGGCAGCGGGAGATCTACAAAATGAGCAGTTCTTC	CAVSEEAAGDLQNEQFF
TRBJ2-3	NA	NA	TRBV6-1	TGTGCCAGCTCTAAATATACGCAGTATTTT	CASSKYTQYF
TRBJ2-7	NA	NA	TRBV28	TGTGCCAGCAGTTTATACGCTTTACGGTCTAGCGCTCACTTAGACGAGCAGTACTTC	CASSLYALRSSAHLDEQYF
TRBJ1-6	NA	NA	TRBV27	TGTGCCAGCAGTTCCAGGGCCTATAATTCACCCCTCCACTTT	CASSSRAYNSPLHF
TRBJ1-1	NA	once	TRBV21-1	TGTGCCAGCGCGGGGGAGGGGGCGCGGAACACTGAAGCTTTCTTT	CASAGEGARNTEAFF
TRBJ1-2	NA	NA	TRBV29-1	TGCAGCGGCGCAGAAGCCGAAGACTATGGCTACACCTTC	CSGAEAEDYGYTF
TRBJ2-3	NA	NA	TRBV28	TGTGCCAGCAGTTTATACTGGGACGGCCAAAGCACAGATACGCAGTATTTT	CASSLYWDGQSTDTQYF
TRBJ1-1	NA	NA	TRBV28	TGTGCCAGCAGTGATATCCGTCCTGAAGCTTTCTTT	CASSDIRPEAFF
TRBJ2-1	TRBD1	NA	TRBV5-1	TGCGCCAGCACATGGGACAGGGGGTACGATGAGCAGTTCTTC	CASTWDRGYDEQFF
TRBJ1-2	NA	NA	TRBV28	TGTGCCGCGTCCGGGACACTCTACGGGGAGGGTGATGGCTACACCTTC	CAASGTLYGEGDGYTF
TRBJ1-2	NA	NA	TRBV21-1	TGTGCCAGCAGCAAAGATGGAGGGGGCTTCTTCCATGGCTACACCTTC	CASSKDGGGFFHGYTF
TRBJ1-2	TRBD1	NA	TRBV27	TGTGCCAGCAGCCCGGTAGAACAGGGGAGTAACTATGGCTACACCTTC	CASSPVEQGSNYGYTF
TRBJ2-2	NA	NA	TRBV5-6	TGTGCCAGCAGCTTGGGACCATCGAACACCGGGGAGCTGTTTTTT	CASSLGPSNTGELFF
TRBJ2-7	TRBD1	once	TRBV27	TGTGCCAGCAGTAGACAGGGGGCACGGGACGAGCAGTACTTC	CASSRQGARDEQYF
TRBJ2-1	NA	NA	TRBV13	TGTGCCAGCAGCTCTGGGGACTTCGGTATAGGGGAGCAGTTCTTC	CASSSGDFGIGEQFF
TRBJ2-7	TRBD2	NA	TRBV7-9	TGTGCCAGCAGCTTCGGACTAGCGGGAGGGGGCGAGCAGTACTTC	CASSFGLAGGGEQYF
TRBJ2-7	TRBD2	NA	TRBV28	TGTGCCAGCAGACCGGGACTAGACTCCTACGAGCAGTACTTC	CASRPGLDSYEQYF
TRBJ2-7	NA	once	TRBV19	TGTGCCAGTAGTATAGTACCCGGGAACGAGCAGTACTTC	CASSIVPGNEQYF
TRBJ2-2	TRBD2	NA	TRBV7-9	TGTGCCGGATCTAGCGGGGTCCTTGGGGAGCTGTTTTTT	CAGSSGVLGELFF
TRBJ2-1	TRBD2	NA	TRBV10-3	TGTGCCATCAGTGACCCTATATCCACCCCTAGCGGCTACAATGAGCAGTTCTTC	CAISDPISTPSGYNEQFF
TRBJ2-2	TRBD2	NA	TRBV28	TGTGCCAGCAGACCTAGCGGGAGGGCCGACACCGGGGAGCTGTTTTTT	CASRPSGRADTGELFF
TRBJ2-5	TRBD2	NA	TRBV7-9	TGTGCCAGCAGCTTAATCGGAGCGGGGGAGCAGTACTTC	CASSLIGAGEQYF
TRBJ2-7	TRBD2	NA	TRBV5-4	TGTGCCAGCAGCTTTAGCGGGAGGAATTACGAGCAGTACTTC	CASSFSGRNYEQYF
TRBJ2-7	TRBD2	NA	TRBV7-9	TGTGCCAGCACCGCGGGGGGGCTGGGCGAGCAGTACTTC	CASTAGGLGEQYF
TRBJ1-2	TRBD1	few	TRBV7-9	TGTGCCAGCAGCTTTCAGAGGACAGGGGAAGTCACCTTC	CASSFQRTGEVTF
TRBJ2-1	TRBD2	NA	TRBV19	TGTGCCAGTAGTGGCCGGACTAGCGGGAGAGGAGATGAGCAGTTCTTC	CASSGRTSGRGDEQFF
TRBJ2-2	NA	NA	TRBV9	TGTGCCAGCAGCGGGGCAACGGACTTCGGGGAGCTGTTTTTT	CASSGATDFGELFF
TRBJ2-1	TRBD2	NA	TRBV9	TGTGCCAGCAGCGGGGACCGTGGCGTATTCTTGGCGGGAGGGTACAATGAGCAGTTCTTC	CASSGDRGVFLAGGYNEQFF
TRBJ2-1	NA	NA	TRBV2	TGTGCCAGCAAGCGCGAGGACCGGGACAAGCAGTTCTTC	CASKREDRDKQFF
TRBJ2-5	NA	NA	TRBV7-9	TGTGCCAGCAGCTTAGCGCTCCGGGGAGAGACCCAGTACTTC	CASSLALRGETQYF
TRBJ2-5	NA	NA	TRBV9	TGTGCCAGCAGCGTCGGACCAGAACAAGAGACCCAGTACTTC	CASSVGPEQETQYF
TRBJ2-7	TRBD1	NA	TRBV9	TGTGCCAGCAGCCCCCCAGGGGGCTCTAGGCTCGAGCAGTACTTC	CASSPPGGSRLEQYF
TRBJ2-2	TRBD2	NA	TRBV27	TGTGCCAGCGGGGCTAGCGGGAGCACCGGGGAGCTGTTTTTT	CASGASGSTGELFF
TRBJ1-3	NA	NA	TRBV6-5	TGTGCCAGCAGTAACGTCGCCTCTGGAAACACCATATATTTT	CASSNVASGNTIYF
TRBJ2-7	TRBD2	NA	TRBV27	TGTGCCAGCAGTTGGGGGGGGATAGACGAGCAGTACTTC	CASSWGGIDEQYF
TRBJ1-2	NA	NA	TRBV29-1	TGCAGCGCTACCAACGAACACGGGCGAACAGATAACTATGGCTACACCTTC	CSATNEHGRTDNYGYTF
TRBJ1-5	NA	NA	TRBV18	TGTGCCAGCTCAACCAGCGGGGGGTATAGCAATCAGCCCCAGCATTTT	CASSTSGGYSNQPQHF
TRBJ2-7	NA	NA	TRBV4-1	TGCGCCAGCAGCCAAAGGTCCAAGGCGGGTCCCGAGCAGTACTTC	CASSQRSKAGPEQYF
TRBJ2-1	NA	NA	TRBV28	TGTGCCAGCAGCCAGACTATTAACAATGAGCAGTTCTTC	CASSQTINNEQFF
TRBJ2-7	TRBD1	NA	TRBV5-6	TGTGCCAGCAGCCCCGGGACAGCTACGGACGAGCAGTACTTC	CASSPGTATDEQYF
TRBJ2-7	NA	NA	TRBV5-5	TGTGCCAGCAGTTACACAGGTTCCTACGAGCAGTACTTC	CASSYTGSYEQYF
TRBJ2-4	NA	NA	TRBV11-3	TGTGCCAGCAGCTTAACAGAAAACATTCAGTACTTC	CASSLTENIQYF
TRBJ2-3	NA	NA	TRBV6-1	TGTGCCAGCAGTGAAGACCTCAGGGGCCTGTACGATACGCAGTATTTT	CASSEDLRGLYDTQYF
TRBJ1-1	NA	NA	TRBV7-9	TGTGCCAGCATGGGGGACCAAAACACTGAAGCTTTCTTT	CASMGDQNTEAFF
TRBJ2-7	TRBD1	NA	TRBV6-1	TGTGCCAGCAGTGAAGGAGACAGGGGGGGCGAGCAGTACTTC	CASSEGDRGGEQYF
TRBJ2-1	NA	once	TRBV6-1	TGTGCCAGCAGTGAAGCGCGCCAGGGGAATGAGCAGTTCTTC	CASSEARQGNEQFF
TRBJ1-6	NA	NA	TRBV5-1	TGCGCCAGCAGCTTGGACGGGAGCTCCTATAATTCACCCCTCCACTTT	CASSLDGSSYNSPLHF
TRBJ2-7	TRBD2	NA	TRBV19	TGTGCCAGTAGTCCGACTAGCGTGAGCTCCTACGAGCAGTACTTC	CASSPTSVSSYEQYF
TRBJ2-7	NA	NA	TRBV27	TGTGCCAGCAGTTTACAGGTCTCCTCCTCCGAGCAGTACTTC	CASSLQVSSSEQYF
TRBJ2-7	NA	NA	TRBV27	TGTGCCAGCAGTTTATCACACGGGCCCAGGCTCTACGAGCAGTACTTC	CASSLSHGPRLYEQYF
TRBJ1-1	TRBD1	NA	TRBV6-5	TGTGCCAGCAGCCAAGGGACAGCGAACACTGAAGCTTTCTTT	CASSQGTANTEAFF